This TCR beta chain was sequenced in a study of blood T cell repertoires in COVID-19. Overall study context: Samples representing acute and convalescent COVID-19 were sourced from the United States, Italy and Spain. PBMCs, B-cell-depleted T cells, or T cells were the source of the cDNA or gDNA that made up the material.

Per the original methods: Reference gene primer amplification yielded estimated nucleated cell counts. Method: immunoSEQ multiplex PCR; TCRdb's copy keeps in-frame clones and lacks some. Clone size and V and J calls were adopted from that table, with D and trimming inferred from the DNA. The table shows 76,000 or so clones, with 80% to 90% occurring only once. The sample holds one count of this clone. The V and J ends lost 3 bases and 3 bases respectively, with 13 bases between them. Germline lookup yields CDR1 SGHVS and CDR2 FNYEAQ. The CDR3 covers 15 residues. The genes are TRBV7-6 and TRBJ2-3, with a possible D match to TRBD1 (6 bases). The sequenced sample consisted of peripheral blood. This TCR derives from a man older than 75 in a cohort sampled during active COVID-19. CDR3 protein: CASSLGTSLTDTQYF. CDR3 sequence (DNA): TGTGCCAGCAGCTTGGGGACAAGTCTAACAGATACGCAGTATTTT.